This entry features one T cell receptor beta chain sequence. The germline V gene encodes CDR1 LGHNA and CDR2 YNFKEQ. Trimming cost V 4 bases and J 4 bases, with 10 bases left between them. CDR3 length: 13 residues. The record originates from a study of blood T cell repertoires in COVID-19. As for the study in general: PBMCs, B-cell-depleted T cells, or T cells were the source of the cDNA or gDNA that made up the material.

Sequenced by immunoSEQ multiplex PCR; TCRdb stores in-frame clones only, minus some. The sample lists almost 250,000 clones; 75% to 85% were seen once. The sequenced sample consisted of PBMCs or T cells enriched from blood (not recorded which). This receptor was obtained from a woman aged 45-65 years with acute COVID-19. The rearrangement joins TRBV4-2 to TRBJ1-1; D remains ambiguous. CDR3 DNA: TGTGCCAGCAGCCGTAGTTATGGCACTGAAGCTTTCTTT. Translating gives CASSRSYGTEAFF.